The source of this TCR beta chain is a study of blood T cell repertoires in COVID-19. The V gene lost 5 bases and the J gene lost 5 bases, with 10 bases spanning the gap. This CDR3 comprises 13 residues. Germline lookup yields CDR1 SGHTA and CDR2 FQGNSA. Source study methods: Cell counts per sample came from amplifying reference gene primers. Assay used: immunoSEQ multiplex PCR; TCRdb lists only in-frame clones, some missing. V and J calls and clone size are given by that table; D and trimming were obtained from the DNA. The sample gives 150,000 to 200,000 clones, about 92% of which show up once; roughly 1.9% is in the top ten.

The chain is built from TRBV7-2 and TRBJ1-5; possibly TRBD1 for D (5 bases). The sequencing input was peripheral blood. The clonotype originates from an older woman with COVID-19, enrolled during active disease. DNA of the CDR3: TGTGCCAGCAGCCTCTCGGGGGATCAGCCCCAGCATTTT. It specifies CASSLSGDQPQHF.